These T cell receptor beta chains were read from a single sample in a study of vaccination and CD4 T cells after COVID-19. In TCRdb, the PCR reads were re-called with MiXCR into one record per CDR3 protein. The sample holds over 7,500 distinct CDR3 sequences; about 50% are singletons and the top ten take roughly 11%. These TCRs' antigens remain unknown. Material for sequencing was CD4+ T cells from blood, cultured in vitro. The receptors shown here come from a human donor in good health. Both conserved end residues are part of each CDR3. Each record gives: J gene, D gene, V gene, clone size, CDR3 protein, CDR3 DNA. A D gene is named only where the DNA matches it firmly. For some rows the clone size is stated as once, few or many, or as a class when expanded; others skip it.

TRBJ2-7 TRBD1 TRBV20-1 NA CSARGTGLSSYEQYF TGCAGTGCTAGAGGGACAGGGCTTTCCTCCTACGAGCAGTACTTC
TRBJ2-2 TRBD1 TRBV19 NA CASRNRGTGGTGELFF TGTGCCAGTAGAAACCGCGGGACAGGGGGGACCGGGGAGCTGTTTTTT
TRBJ1-6 NA TRBV6-1 NA CASSRRTELRYNSPLHF TGTGCCAGCAGCAGAAGGACAGAACTCCGCTATAATTCACCCCTCCACTTT
TRBJ2-1 TRBD2 TRBV25-1 NA CASAGLVWEQFF TGTGCCAGCGCCGGACTAGTGTGGGAGCAGTTCTTC
TRBJ2-5 NA TRBV19 NA CASSIQETQYF TGTGCCAGTAGTATCCAAGAGACCCAGTACTTC
TRBJ2-5 TRBD1 TRBV29-1 once CSVVYWDREQETQYF TGCAGCGTCGTATATTGGGACAGAGAGCAAGAGACCCAGTACTTC
TRBJ1-4 NA TRBV20-1 NA CSASWASENEKLFF TGCAGTGCTAGTTGGGCATCGGAGAATGAAAAACTGTTTTTT
TRBJ1-1 TRBD1 TRBV19 NA CASRDRGYLNTEAFF TGTGCCAGTAGGGACAGGGGATACCTGAACACTGAAGCTTTCTTT
TRBJ2-5 NA TRBV24-1 few CATSDSRARGETQYF TGTGCCACCAGTGATTCGAGGGCTAGGGGGGAGACCCAGTACTTC
TRBJ2-2 NA TRBV24-1 NA CATKAPGNTGELFF TGTGCCACCAAGGCCCCAGGGAACACCGGGGAGCTGTTTTTT
TRBJ2-7 NA TRBV27 NA CASRHRGAGEQYF TGTGCCAGCAGGCACCGGGGAGCGGGCGAGCAGTACTTC
TRBJ1-2 NA TRBV5-4 NA CASTYADLGAGYTF TGTGCCAGCACCTATGCAGACCTCGGAGCTGGCTACACCTTC
TRBJ2-2 NA TRBV19 few CASSISERELFF TGTGCCAGTAGTATCTCCGAGCGGGAGCTGTTTTTT
TRBJ2-5 TRBD2 TRBV6-2/TRBV6-3 NA CASSWPTSGGEETQYF TGTGCCAGCAGTTGGCCGACTAGCGGGGGGGAAGAGACCCAGTACTTC
TRBJ2-7 NA TRBV6-1 NA CASRATGVHGYEQYF TGTGCCAGCAGGGCGACCGGGGTTCACGGCTACGAGCAGTACTTC
TRBJ2-6 TRBD1 TRBV6-2/TRBV6-3 NA CASSFSLDRGGTGANVLTF TGTGCCAGCAGTTTTTCCCTGGACAGGGGAGGGACTGGGGCCAACGTCCTGACTTTC
TRBJ1-2 NA TRBV19 NA CASTDSLHINYGYTF TGTGCCAGCACCGACAGTCTCCATATTAACTATGGCTACACCTTC
TRBJ2-5 TRBD2 TRBV7-2 NA CASSLSGGAGETQYF TGTGCCAGCAGTCTTAGCGGGGGGGCCGGGGAGACCCAGTACTTC
TRBJ1-3 TRBD1 TRBV6-1 NA CASSAPGQGVSGNTIYF TGTGCCAGCAGCGCACCGGGACAGGGCGTTTCTGGAAACACCATATATTTT
TRBJ2-4 NA TRBV6-5 NA CASSYSNSQGGSPQGNIQYF TGTGCCAGCAGTTACTCGAATTCACAGGGTGGTTCCCCGCAGGGGAACATTCAGTACTTC
TRBJ2-7 NA TRBV19 NA CASRQGSYEQYF TGTGCCAGTAGACAGGGTTCCTACGAGCAGTACTTC
TRBJ2-5 TRBD2 TRBV7-2 few CASSPASGGAGTQYF TGTGCCAGCAGCCCCGCTAGCGGGGGGGCCGGGACCCAGTACTTC
TRBJ2-7 NA TRBV27 NA CASSLTGSKPYEQYF TGTGCCAGCAGTTTAACGGGTTCAAAACCCTACGAGCAGTACTTC
TRBJ1-5 NA TRBV12-3/TRBV12-4 NA CASSFIENQPQHF TGTGCCAGCAGTTTCATTGAGAATCAGCCCCAGCATTTT
TRBJ2-1 NA TRBV20-1 NA CSAISGTGNNEQFF TGCAGTGCTATTAGCGGGACAGGGAACAATGAGCAGTTCTTC
TRBJ1-1 NA TRBV20-1 few CSGETGAGTEAFF TGCAGTGGGGAAACAGGCGCGGGGACTGAAGCTTTCTTT
TRBJ2-3 NA TRBV3-1 NA CASSPRESEDTQYF TGTGCCAGCAGCCCCCGAGAAAGCGAAGATACGCAGTATTTT
TRBJ2-1 NA TRBV6-2/TRBV6-3 NA CASSFGTFNEQFF TGTGCCAGCAGTTTCGGGACTTTCAATGAGCAGTTCTTC
TRBJ1-1 NA TRBV21-1 NA CASSTRRGMNTEAFF TGTGCCAGCAGCACCCGACGGGGGATGAACACTGAAGCTTTCTTT
TRBJ1-1 NA TRBV6-5 few CASSYSGGTEAFF TGTGCCAGCAGTTACTCGGGGGGCACTGAAGCTTTCTTT
TRBJ2-3 TRBD2 TRBV20-1 NA CSARGTSVNTDTQYF TGCAGTGCTCGAGGGACTAGCGTCAACACAGATACGCAGTATTTT
TRBJ2-7 TRBD2 TRBV6-1 NA CASNLAGEPYEQYF TGTGCCAGCAACCTAGCGGGAGAACCCTACGAGCAGTACTTC
TRBJ1-1 NA TRBV12-3/TRBV12-4 NA CASSLARGGAHTEAFF TGTGCCAGCAGTTTAGCGAGGGGGGGGGCGCACACTGAAGCTTTCTTT
TRBJ1-2 NA TRBV19 few CASSNRDEHYGYTF TGTGCCAGTAGTAATAGGGACGAACATTATGGCTACACCTTC
TRBJ1-1 NA TRBV19 few CASSIKREGTEAFF TGTGCCAGTAGCATCAAGAGGGAGGGCACTGAAGCTTTCTTT
TRBJ2-5 TRBD2 TRBV20-1 few CSAALAGGLETQYF TGCAGTGCTGCACTAGCGGGGGGTTTGGAGACCCAGTACTTC
TRBJ2-2 TRBD2 TRBV24-1 NA CATSDASGGLTGELFF TGTGCCACCAGTGATGCTAGCGGGGGCCTAACCGGGGAGCTGTTTTTT
TRBJ2-6 NA TRBV19 few CASSNLTGGRAGPGANVLTF TGTGCCAGTAGCAATCTCACCGGGGGGCGTGCAGGTCCTGGGGCCAACGTCCTGACTTTC
TRBJ1-4 TRBD1 TRBV20-1 once CSARVQTGGEGKLFF TGCAGTGCTAGAGTTCAGACAGGGGGAGAAGGAAAACTGTTTTTT
TRBJ2-5 NA TRBV5-4 few CASSYQRETQYF TGTGCCAGCAGCTACCAGAGGGAGACCCAGTACTTC
TRBJ1-2 TRBD1 TRBV29-1 few CSVLKPGQRYLNYGYTF TGCAGCGTCCTTAAGCCGGGACAGCGATATCTTAACTATGGCTACACCTTC
TRBJ2-1 TRBD2 TRBV10-3 few CAISDRGGHNEQFF TGTGCCATCAGTGATCGGGGGGGACACAATGAGCAGTTCTTC
TRBJ2-2 NA TRBV19 NA CASSIRANRATPNTGELFF TGTGCCAGTAGTATTCGGGCGAACAGGGCCACGCCGAACACCGGGGAGCTGTTTTTT
TRBJ2-5 TRBD2 TRBV6-1 NA CASSVPGLANQETQYF TGTGCCAGCAGTGTACCGGGACTAGCGAACCAAGAGACCCAGTACTTC
TRBJ1-2 TRBD1 TRBV28 few CASSPGTEPGYTF TGTGCCAGCAGTCCCGGGACAGAACCAGGCTACACCTTC
TRBJ2-5 NA TRBV7-9 NA CASSPDIAAEETQYF TGTGCCAGCAGCCCCGACATCGCCGCGGAGGAGACCCAGTACTTC
TRBJ1-2 NA TRBV9 NA CASSVGVYQGYGYTF TGTGCCAGCAGCGTAGGGGTCTATCAGGGATATGGCTACACCTTC
TRBJ2-4 TRBD2 TRBV6-1 few CASSKPSGLAKNIQYF TGTGCCAGCAGTAAGCCTAGCGGTCTAGCCAAAAACATTCAGTACTTC
TRBJ1-1 NA TRBV2 few CASRDPGEAFF TGTGCCAGCAGAGACCCAGGTGAAGCTTTCTTT
TRBJ1-4 NA TRBV6-1 NA CASSGPGGKLFF TGTGCCAGCAGTGGTCCAGGCGGAAAACTGTTTTTT
TRBJ2-3 TRBD2 TRBV10-2 NA CASGEAGVTDTQYF TGCGCCAGCGGGGAAGCGGGGGTCACAGATACGCAGTATTTT
TRBJ2-5 NA TRBV7-2 NA CASSLGGLGPGGTQYF TGTGCCAGCAGCTTAGGAGGGTTGGGCCCTGGGGGGACCCAGTACTTC
TRBJ1-5 NA TRBV2 few CASSEVGAGGVGNQPQHF TGTGCCAGCAGTGAAGTCGGGGCGGGGGGTGTCGGCAATCAGCCCCAGCATTTT
TRBJ1-6 NA TRBV6-2/TRBV6-3 NA CASSYPDMSPLHF TGTGCCAGCAGTTACCCTGACATGTCACCCCTCCACTTT